This T cell receptor beta chain was retrieved from a study of technical replicates of blood from several donors. Trimming removed 4 bases from V and 2 bases from J, with 4 bases in between. The CDR3 runs 11 residues. Germline V gene lookup returns CDR1 SGHDT and CDR2 YYEEEE. Sequenced by immunoSEQ multiplex PCR; TCRdb stores in-frame clones only, minus some. The table has roughly 50,000 clones, over 90% seen once. The V and J genes are TRBV5-6 and TRBJ2-7; D remains unclear. The source of this sequence is a human donor in good health. Some clones in this sample may be carry-over from other donors' samples. What was sequenced was PBMCs. CDR3 in amino acids: CASSRAYEQYF. In DNA form, the CDR3 reads TGTGCCAGCAGCCGAGCCTACGAGCAGTACTTC.